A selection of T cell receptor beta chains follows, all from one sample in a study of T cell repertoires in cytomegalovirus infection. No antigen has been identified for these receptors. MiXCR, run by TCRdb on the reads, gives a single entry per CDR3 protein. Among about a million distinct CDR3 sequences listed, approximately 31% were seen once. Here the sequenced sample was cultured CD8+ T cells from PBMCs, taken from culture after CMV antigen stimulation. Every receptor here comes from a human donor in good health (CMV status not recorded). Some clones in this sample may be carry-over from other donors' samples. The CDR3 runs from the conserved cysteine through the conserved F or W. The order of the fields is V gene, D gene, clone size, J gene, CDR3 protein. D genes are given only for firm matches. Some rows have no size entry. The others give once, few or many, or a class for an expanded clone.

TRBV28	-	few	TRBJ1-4	CASSLMATENEKLFF
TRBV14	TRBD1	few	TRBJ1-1	CASSQRGLVEAFF
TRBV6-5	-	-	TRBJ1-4	CASSTTGGTNEKLFF
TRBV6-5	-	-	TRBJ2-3	CASSYSFIAGTDTQYF
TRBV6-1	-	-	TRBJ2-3	CASGDTDTQYF
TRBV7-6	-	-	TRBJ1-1	CASSIVGENTEAFF
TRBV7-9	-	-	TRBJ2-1	CASRPGNNEQFF
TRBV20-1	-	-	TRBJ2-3	CSANEEIGFHTDTQYF
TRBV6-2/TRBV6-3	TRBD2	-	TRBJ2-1	CASSSSGVFNEQFF
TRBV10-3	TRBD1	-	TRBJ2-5	CATSGTGQETQYF
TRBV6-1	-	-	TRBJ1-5	CASSPGRTLANQPQHF
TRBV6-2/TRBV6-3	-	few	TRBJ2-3	CASSYRPAPSTDTQYF
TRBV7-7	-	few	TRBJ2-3	CASSLGQGQDTQYF
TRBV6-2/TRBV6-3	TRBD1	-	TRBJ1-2	CASSYTWDSIYGYTF
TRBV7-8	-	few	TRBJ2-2	CASSLSLGDGELFF
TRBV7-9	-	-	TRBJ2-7	CASSLPVRGIEQYF
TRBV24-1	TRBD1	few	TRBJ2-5	CATSEGQGRETQYF
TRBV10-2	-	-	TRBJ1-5	CASSETLQGYSNQPQHF
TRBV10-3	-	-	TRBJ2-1	CAIDGVGVEQFF
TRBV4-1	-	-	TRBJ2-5	CASSQAGDQETQYF
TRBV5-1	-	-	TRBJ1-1	CASSSWMGDSEAFF
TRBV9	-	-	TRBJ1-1	CASSETGQTGMNTEAFF
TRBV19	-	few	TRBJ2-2	CASKSRPPGELFF
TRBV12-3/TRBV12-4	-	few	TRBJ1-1	CASSFITANIAFF
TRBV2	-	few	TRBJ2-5	CASRTSGQETQYF
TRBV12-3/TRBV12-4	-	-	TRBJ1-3	CASSFTGPGGNTIYF
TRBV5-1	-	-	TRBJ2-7	CASSGRLLGTGHPLEQYF
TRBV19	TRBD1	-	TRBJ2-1	CASSIVTGTYNEQFF
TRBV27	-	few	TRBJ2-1	CASTPPGQGGEQFF
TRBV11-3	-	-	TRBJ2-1	CASGPRTSYNEQFF
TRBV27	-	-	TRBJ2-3	CASSLGGQYPDTQYF
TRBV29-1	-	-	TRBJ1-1	CSVDAGDTEAFF
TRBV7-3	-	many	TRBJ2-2	CASSPKDDTGELFF
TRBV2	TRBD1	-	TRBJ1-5	CASRRGVEGNQPQHF
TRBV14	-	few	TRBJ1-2	CASSQDRVGIRYGYTF
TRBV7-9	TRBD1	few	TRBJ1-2	CASSSRDRGTNGYTF
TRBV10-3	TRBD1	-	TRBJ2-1	CAITKGQNNEQFF
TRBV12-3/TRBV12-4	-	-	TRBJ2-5	CASSFGAVQETQYF
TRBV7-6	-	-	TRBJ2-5	CASMEVGQETQYF
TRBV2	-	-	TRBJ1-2	CAGGGAGYGYTF
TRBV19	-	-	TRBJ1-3	CASSIELRSTGNTIYF
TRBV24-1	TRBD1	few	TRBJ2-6	CATSGARGRGGANVLTF
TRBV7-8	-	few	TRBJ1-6	CASSSAGGPGGIYNSPLHF
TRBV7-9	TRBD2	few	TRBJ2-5	CASSPPGLAGGETQYF
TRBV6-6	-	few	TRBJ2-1	CASSYKGIYNEQFF
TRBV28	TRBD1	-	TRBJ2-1	CASSLTGAGLLYNEQFF
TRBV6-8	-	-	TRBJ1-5	CASSFTNLQGYNQLQHF
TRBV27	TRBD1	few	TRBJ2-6	CASRQTGGGGANVLTF
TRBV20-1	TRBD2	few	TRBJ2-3	CSAPPGLAATDTQYF
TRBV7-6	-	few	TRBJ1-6	CASSLASQGNSPLHF
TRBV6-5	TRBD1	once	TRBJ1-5	CASWAGGVQPQHF
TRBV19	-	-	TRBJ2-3	CASTPGTLSTDTQYF